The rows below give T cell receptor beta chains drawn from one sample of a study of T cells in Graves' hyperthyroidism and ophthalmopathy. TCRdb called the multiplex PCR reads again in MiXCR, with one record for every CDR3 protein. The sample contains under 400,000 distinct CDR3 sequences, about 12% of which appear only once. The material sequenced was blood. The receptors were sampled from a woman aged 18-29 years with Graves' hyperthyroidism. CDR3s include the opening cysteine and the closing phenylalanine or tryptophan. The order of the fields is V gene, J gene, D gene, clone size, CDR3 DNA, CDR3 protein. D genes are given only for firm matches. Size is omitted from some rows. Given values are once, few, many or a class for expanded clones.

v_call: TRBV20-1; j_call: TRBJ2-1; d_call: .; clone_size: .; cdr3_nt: TGCAGTGCACCGGTGAGCTCCCTCACTGAGTTCTTC; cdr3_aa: CSAPVSSLTEFF
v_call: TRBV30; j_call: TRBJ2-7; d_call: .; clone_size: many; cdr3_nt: TGTGCCTGGACCGCACCCGGGACGAGTACCTACGAGCAGTACTTC; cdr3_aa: CAWTAPGTSTYEQYF
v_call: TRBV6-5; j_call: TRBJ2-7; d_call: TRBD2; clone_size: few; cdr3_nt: TGTGCCAGCAGTTACTCGGGTCAGGCGGGACTAGCTTACTACGAGCAGTACTTC; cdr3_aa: CASSYSGQAGLAYYEQYF
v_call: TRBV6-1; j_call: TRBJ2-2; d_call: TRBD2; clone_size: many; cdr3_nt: TGTGCCAGCGGAATAGCGGGGATGAACACCGGGGAGCTGTTTTTT; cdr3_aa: CASGIAGMNTGELFF
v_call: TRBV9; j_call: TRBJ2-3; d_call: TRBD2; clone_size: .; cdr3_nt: TGTGCCAGCAGCGTAGGGGCTAGCGGGGGGGCAGATACGCAGTATTTT; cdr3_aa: CASSVGASGGADTQYF
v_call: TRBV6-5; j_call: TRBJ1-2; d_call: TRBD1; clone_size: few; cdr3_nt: TGTGCCAGCAGTTACTCGAGACAGGGGGCGAATGGCTACACCTTC; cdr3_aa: CASSYSRQGANGYTF
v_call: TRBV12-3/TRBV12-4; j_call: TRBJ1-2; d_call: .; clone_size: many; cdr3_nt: TGTGCCACCTCAACCTCTAACTATGGCTACACCTTC; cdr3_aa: CATSTSNYGYTF
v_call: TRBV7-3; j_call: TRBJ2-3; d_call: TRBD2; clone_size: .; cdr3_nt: TGTGCCAGCAGCATTAGCGGGGGGGCCACAGATACGCAGTATTTT; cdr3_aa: CASSISGGATDTQYF
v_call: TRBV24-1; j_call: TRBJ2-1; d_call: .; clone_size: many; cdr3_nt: TGTGCCACCAGTCCGGGTTTCGACAATGAGCAGTTCTTC; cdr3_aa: CATSPGFDNEQFF
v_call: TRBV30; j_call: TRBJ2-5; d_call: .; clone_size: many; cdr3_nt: TGTGCCTGGAGTGGACTAGAGTCCTATCAGTACTTC; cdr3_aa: CAWSGLESYQYF
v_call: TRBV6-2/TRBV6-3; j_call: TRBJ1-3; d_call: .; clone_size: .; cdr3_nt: TGTGCTAGCAGTTTTGGCCAGTTTACGGCTGGAAACACCATATATTTT; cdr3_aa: CASSFGQFTAGNTIYF
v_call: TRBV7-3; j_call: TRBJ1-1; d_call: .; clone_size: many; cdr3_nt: TGTGCCAGCAGTCAAACGGGGACGGCGAACACTGAAGCTTTCTTT; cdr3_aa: CASSQTGTANTEAFF
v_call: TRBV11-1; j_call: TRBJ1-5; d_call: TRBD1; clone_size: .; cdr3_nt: TGTGCCAGCAGCTTAGGGGACAGGGCCGGACAGCCCCAGCATTTT; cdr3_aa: CASSLGDRAGQPQHF
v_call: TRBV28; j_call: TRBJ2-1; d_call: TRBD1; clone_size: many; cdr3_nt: TGTGCCAGCAGACCCGGGACAGGGATGAATGAGCAGTTCTTC; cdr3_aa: CASRPGTGMNEQFF
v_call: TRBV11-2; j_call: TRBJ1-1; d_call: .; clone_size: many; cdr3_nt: TGTGCCAGCAGCGACGGACCGGGGGCCGACACTGAAGCTTTCTTT; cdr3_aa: CASSDGPGADTEAFF
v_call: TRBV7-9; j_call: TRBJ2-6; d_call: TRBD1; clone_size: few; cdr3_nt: TGTGCCAGCAGCGGATGGGACAGGGGGCTGGCTGGGGCCAACGTCCTGACTTTC; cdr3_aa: CASSGWDRGLAGANVLTF
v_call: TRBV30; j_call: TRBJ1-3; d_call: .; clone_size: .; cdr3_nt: TGTGCCTGGGTCTTTCGGGACATCCAGATTTTT; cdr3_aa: CAWVFRDIQIF
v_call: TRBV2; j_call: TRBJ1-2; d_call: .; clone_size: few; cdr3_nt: TGTGCCAGCAGTGAAGAAGGGGGGCTTGGCTACACCTTC; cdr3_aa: CASSEEGGLGYTF
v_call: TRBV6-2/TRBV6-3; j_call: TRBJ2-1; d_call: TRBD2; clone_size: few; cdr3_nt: TGTGCCAGCAGTTCCCCTAGCGGTCGCTCCTACAATGAGCAGTTCTTC; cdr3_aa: CASSSPSGRSYNEQFF
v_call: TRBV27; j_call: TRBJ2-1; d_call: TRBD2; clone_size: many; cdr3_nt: TGTGCCAGCAGTTTATCGGGAGTTAGCGGGAATGAGCAGTTCTTC; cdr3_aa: CASSLSGVSGNEQFF
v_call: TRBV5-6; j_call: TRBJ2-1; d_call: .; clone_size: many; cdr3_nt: TGTGCCAGCAGCTTGGCTACCGAATTGGGGCTGGAGCAGTTCTTC; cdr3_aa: CASSLATELGLEQFF
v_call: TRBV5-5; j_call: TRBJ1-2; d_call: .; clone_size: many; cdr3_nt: TGTGCCAGCAGCTTTGGCAGGGGAGGGTATGGCTACACCTTC; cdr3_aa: CASSFGRGGYGYTF
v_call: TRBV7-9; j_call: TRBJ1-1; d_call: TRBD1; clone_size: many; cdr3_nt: TGTGCCAGCAGCTTAGTTAGAGGGGGCAACACTGAAGCTTTCTTT; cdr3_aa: CASSLVRGGNTEAFF
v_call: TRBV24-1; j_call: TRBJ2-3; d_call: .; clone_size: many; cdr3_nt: TGTGCCACCAGTGACCCTAGCGTAACTTACACAGATACGCAGTATTTT; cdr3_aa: CATSDPSVTYTDTQYF
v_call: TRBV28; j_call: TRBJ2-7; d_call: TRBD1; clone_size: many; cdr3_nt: TGTGCCAGCAGAGACAGGGTAATCTACGAGCAGTACTTC; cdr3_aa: CASRDRVIYEQYF
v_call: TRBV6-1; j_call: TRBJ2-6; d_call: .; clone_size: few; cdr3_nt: TGTGCCAGCAGCCAAGGGGGGGGACTGCTCTCTGGGGCCAACGTCCTGACTTTC; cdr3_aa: CASSQGGGLLSGANVLTF
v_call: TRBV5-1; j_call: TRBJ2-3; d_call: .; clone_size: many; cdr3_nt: TGCGCCAGCAGCTTATTCCTTCGTGATACGCAGTATTTT; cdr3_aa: CASSLFLRDTQYF
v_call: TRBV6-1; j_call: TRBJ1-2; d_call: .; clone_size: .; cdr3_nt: TGTGCCAGCACCCCAATAGATAGGACCACAGGGCTAACCTTC; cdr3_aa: CASTPIDRTTGLTF
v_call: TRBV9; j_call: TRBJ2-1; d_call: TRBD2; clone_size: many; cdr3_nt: TGTGCCAGCAGCGTAAGGAGCGGGGGCCTAAACAATGAGCAGTTCTTC; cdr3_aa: CASSVRSGGLNNEQFF
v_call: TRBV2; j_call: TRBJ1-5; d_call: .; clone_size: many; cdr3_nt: TGTGCCAGCACTGGCCAGGAGATTCAGCCCCAGCATTTT; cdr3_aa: CASTGQEIQPQHF
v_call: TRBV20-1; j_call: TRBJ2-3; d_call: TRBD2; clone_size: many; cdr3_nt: TGCAGTGCCATCGGACTAGCGAATGCAGATACGCAGTATTTT; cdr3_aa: CSAIGLANADTQYF
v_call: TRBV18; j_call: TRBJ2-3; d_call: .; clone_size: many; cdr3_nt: TGTGCCAGCCTCGTAACTAGCACAGATACGCAGTATTTT; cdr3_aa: CASLVTSTDTQYF
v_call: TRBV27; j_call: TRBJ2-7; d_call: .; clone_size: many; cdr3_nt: TGTGCCAGCAGTTCCCGGGACAAGGGCTCCTACGAGCAGTACTTC; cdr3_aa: CASSSRDKGSYEQYF
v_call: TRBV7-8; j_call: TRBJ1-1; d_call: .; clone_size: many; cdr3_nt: TGTGCCAGCAGCTTGGGTCGTTGGGCGGACACTGAAGCTTTCTTT; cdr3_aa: CASSLGRWADTEAFF
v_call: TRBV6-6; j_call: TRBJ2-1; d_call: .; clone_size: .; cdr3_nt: TGTGCCAGCAGTTATTCGGACAGCTACAATGAGCAGTTCTTC; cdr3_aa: CASSYSDSYNEQFF
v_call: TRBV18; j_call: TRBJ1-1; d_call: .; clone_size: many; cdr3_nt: TGTGCCAGCTCACCGTATGTAATCCCTGAAGCTTTCTTT; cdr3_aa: CASSPYVIPEAFF
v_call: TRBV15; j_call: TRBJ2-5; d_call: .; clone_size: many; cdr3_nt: TGTGCCACCAGCAGAGATTACGGGGGAGGAGGAATGGAGACCCAGTACTTC; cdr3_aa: CATSRDYGGGGMETQYF